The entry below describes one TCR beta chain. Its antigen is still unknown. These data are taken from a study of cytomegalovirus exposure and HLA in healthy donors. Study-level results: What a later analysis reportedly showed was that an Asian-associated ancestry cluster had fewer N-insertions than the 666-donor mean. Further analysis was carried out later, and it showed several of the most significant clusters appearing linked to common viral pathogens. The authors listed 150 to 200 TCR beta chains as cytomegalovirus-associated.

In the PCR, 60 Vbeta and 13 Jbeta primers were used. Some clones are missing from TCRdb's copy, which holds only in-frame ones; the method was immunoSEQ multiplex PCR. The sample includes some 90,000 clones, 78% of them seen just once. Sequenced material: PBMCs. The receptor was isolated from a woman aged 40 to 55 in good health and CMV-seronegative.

The DNA for the CDR3 is TGTGCCACCAGCAGAGGATTGGGGCCAGGGGCCAACACTGAAGCTTTCTTT. Translation: CATSRGLGPGANTEAFF. This chain connects TRBV15 to TRBJ1-1; D is perhaps TRBD1 (6 bases). The CDR3 spans 17 residues. V shed 1 base and J shed 2 bases, with 17 bases lying between them. CDR1 LNHNV and CDR2 YYDKDF come from the germline V gene (reference sequence).